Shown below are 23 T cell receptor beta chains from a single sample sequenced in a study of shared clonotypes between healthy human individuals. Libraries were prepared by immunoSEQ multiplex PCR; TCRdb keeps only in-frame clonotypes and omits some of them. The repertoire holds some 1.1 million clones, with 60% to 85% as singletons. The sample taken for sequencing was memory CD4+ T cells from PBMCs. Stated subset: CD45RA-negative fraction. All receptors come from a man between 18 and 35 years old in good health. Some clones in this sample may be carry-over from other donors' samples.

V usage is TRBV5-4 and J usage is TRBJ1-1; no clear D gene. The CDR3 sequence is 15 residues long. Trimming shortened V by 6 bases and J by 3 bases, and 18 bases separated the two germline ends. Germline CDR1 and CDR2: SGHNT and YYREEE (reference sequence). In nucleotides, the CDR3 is TGTGCCAGCACCTACAAGAGCGCGTCGGACACTGAAGCTTTCTTT. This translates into CASTYKSASDTEAFF.

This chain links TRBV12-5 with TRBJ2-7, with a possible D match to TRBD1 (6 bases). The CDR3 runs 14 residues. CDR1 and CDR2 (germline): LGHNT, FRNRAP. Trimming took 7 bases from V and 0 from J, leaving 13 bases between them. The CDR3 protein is CASAPTGHSYEQYF. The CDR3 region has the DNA TGTGCTAGTGCCCCGACAGGCCACTCCTACGAGCAGTACTTC.

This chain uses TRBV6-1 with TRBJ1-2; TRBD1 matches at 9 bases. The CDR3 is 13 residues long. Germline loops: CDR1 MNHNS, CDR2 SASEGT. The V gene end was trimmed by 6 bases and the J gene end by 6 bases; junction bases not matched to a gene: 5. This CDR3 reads CASRGTGRDGYTF. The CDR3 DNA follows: TGTGCCAGCAGAGGGACAGGGAGAGATGGCTACACCTTC.

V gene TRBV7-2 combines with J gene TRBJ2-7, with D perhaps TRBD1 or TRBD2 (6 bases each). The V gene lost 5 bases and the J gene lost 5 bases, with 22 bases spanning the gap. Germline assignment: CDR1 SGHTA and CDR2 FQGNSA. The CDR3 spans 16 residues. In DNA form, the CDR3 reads TGTGCCAGCAGCACCCACTCCGGACGGGGGCCCAACGAGCAGTACTTC. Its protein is CASSTHSGRGPNEQYF. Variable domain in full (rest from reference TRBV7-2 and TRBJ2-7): GAGVSQSPSNKVTEKGKDVELRCDPISGHTALYWYRQSLGQGLEFLIYFQGNSAPDKSGLPSDRFSAERTGGSVSTLTIQRTQQEDSAVYLCASSTHSGRGPNEQYFGPGTRLTVT.

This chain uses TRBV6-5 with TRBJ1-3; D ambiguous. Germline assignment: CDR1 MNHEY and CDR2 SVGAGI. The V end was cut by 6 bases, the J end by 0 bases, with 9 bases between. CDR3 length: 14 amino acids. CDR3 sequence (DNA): TGTGCCAGCAGCGTCGGAAGCTCTGGAAACACCATATATTTT. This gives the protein CASSVGSSGNTIYF.

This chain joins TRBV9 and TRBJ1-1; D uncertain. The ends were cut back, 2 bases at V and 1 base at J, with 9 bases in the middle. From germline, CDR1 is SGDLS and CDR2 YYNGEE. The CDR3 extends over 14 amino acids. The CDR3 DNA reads TGTGCCAGCAGCGTGGGATCACAGAACACTGAAGCTTTCTTT. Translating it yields CASSVGSQNTEAFF.

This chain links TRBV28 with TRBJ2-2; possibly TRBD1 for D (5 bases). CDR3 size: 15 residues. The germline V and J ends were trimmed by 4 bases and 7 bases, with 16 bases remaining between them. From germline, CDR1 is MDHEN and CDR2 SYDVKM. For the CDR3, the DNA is TGTGCCAGCAGTTCTCGACCCCTAAGGGGCGGGGAGCTGTTTTTT. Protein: CASSSRPLRGGELFF.

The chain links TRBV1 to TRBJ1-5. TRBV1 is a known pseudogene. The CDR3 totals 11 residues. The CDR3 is CTSSQDLPQHF. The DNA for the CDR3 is TGCACCAGCAGCCAAGATTTGCCCCAGCATTTT.

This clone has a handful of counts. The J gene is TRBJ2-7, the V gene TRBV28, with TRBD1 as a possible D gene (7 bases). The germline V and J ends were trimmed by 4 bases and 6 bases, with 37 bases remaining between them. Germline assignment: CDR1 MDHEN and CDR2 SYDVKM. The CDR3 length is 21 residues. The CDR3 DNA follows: TGTGCCAGCAGTTCCTCCCCTCCAGGGGGGTTCGTGGGGGAGGATGGCGGCGAGCAGTACTTC. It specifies CASSSSPPGGFVGEDGGEQYF.

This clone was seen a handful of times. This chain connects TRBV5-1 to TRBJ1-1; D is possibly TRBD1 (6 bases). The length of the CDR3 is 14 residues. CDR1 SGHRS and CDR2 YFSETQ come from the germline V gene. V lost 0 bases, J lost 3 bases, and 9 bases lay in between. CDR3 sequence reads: CASSLAGADTEAFF. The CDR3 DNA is TGCGCCAGCAGCTTGGCGGGGGCGGACACTGAAGCTTTCTTT.

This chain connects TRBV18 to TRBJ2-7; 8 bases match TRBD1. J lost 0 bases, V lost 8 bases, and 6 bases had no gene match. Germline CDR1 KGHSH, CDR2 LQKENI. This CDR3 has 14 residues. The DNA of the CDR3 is TGTGCCAGCGCAGGACAGGGCAACTCCTACGAGCAGTACTTC. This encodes CASAGQGNSYEQYF.

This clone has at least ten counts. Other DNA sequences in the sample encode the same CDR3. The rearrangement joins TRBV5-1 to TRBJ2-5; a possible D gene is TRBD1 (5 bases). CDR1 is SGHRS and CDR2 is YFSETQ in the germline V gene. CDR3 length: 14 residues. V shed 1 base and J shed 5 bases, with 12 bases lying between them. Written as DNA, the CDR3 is TGCGCCAGCAGCTTGCTAGGGGCGCAGGAGACCCAGTACTTC. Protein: CASSLLGAQETQYF.

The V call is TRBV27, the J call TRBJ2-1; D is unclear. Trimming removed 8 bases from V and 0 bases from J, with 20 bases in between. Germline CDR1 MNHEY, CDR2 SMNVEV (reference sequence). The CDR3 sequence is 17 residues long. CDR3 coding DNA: TGTGCCAGCCGACGACTTTTTGGGGATAGCTCCTACAATGAGCAGTTCTTC. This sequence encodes CASRRLFGDSSYNEQFF.

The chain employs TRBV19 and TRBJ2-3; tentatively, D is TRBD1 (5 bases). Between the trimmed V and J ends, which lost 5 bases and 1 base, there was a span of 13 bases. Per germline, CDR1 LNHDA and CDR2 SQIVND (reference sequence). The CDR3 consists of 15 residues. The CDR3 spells CASSEDRDRTDTQYF. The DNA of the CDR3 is TGTGCCAGTAGTGAAGACAGAGACCGCACAGATACGCAGTATTTT.

CDR3 residues: CASSQRRNYGYTF. For the CDR3, the DNA is TGTGCCAGCAGCCAGAGGCGTAACTATGGCTACACCTTC. The chain couples TRBV7-2 to TRBJ1-2; no definite D call. The germline V gene has CDR1 SGHTA and CDR2 FQGNSA. V was shortened by 5 bases and J by 1 base, with 8 bases between the two germline ends. The CDR3 has 13 residues.

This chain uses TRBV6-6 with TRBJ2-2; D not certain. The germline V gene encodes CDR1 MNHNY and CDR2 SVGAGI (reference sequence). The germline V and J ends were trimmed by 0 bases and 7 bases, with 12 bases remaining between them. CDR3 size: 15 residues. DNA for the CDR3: TGTGCCAGCAGTTACTCCGCCTGGGCAGGCGGGGAGCTGTTTTTT. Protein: CASSYSAWAGGELFF.

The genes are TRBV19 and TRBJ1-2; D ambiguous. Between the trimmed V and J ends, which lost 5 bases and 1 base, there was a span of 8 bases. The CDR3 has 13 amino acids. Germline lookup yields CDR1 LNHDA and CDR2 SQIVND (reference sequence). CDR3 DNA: TGTGCCAGTAGTGTCACGGGTAACTATGGCTACACCTTC. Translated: CASSVTGNYGYTF.

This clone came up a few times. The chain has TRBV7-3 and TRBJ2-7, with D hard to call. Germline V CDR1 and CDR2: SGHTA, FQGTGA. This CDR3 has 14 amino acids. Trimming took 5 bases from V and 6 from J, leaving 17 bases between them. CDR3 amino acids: CASSPSLWVGEQYF. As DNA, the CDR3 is TGTGCCAGCAGCCCCTCACTTTGGGTGGGCGAGCAGTACTTC.

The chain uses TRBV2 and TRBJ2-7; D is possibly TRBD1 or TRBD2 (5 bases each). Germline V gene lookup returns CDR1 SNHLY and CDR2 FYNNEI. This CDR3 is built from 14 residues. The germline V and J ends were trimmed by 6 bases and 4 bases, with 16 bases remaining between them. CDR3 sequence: CASRRGPTPYEQYF. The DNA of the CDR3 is TGTGCCAGCAGGAGGGGCCCGACCCCTTACGAGCAGTACTTC.

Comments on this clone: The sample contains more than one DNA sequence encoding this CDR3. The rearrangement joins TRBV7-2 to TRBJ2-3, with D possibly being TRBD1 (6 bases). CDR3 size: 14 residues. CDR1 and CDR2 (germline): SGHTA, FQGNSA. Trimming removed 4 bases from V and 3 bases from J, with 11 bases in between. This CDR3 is CASSSTGPTDTQYF. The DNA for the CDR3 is TGTGCCAGCAGCTCGACAGGCCCTACAGATACGCAGTATTTT.

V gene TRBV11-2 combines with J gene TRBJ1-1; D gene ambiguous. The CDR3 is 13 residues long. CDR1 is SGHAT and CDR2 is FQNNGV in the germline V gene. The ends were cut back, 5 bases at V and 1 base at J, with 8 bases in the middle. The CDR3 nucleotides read TGTGCCAGCAGCCTCCACCAGAACACTGAAGCTTTCTTT. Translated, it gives CASSLHQNTEAFF.

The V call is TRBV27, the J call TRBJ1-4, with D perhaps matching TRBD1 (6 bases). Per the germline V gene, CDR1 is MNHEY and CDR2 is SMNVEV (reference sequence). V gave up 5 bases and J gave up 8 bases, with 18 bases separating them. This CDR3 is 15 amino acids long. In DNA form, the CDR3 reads TGTGCCAGCAGTCTCAACAGGGATCGAGGAGAAAAACTGTTTTTT. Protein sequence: CASSLNRDRGEKLFF.

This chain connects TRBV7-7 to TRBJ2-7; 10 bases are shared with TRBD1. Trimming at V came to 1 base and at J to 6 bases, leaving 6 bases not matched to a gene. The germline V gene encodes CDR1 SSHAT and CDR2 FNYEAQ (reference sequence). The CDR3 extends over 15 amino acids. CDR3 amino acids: CASSLEGTGEGEQYF. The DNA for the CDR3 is TGTGCCAGCAGCTTAGAAGGGACAGGGGAGGGCGAGCAGTACTTC.